This T cell receptor beta chain was identified in a study of T-cell memory formation after mild COVID-19. Study results and caveats: Later expanders leaned toward CD4+, whereas clones contracting from day 15 to 85 were balanced CD4/CD8.

This clonotype came up a few times. Its specificity is unknown. The V gene's germline CDR1 is SGHTA and CDR2 FQGNSA. V lost 4 bases and J lost 2; bases outside the gene matches: 4. This CDR3 spans 14 amino acids. TCRdb recomputed calls from the 5' RACE reads with MiXCR, one row per CDR3 protein. This table holds around 200,000 distinct CDR3 sequences, approximately 17% found once. Sequenced: PBMCs or a T cell subset sorted from them (not recorded which). This rearrangement joins TRBV7-2 to TRBJ2-5, with TRBD1 identical over 7 bases. This clonotype was obtained from a man aged 18-30 years who had mild COVID-19 (a few samples of this study predate the infection). Cell type and time point are not known. CDR3 amino acids: CASSYWTGQETQYF. The CDR3 DNA reads as TGTGCCAGCAGCTACTGGACAGGTCAAGAGACCCAGTACTTC.